The 11 T cell receptor beta chains below all came from one sample that was sequenced in a study of T cell responses to AZD1222 COVID-19 vaccine. Sequencing was performed with immunoSEQ multiplex PCR; in TCRdb, only in-frame clones are kept and a portion is missing. In the table there are about 190,000 clones, 80% to 95% of which are singletons. The specimen comprised peripheral blood, sampled on day 0 of AZD1222 vaccination. The source of these receptors is an adult in good health.

This chain connects TRBV18 to TRBJ1-6, with D unresolved. This CDR3 region has 15 residues. The germline CDR1 and CDR2 sequences are KGHSH and LQKENI. The V end was cut by 5 bases, the J end by 7 bases, with 15 bases between. The CDR3 region is CASSLDGLSNSPLHF. The CDR3 nucleotides are TGTGCCAGCTCATTGGACGGACTTTCCAATTCACCCCTCCACTTT.

As regards this clone: Other DNA variants within this sample encode the same CDR3. The chain couples TRBV5-1 to TRBJ1-3, with 9 bases aligning to TRBD1. CDR1 and CDR2 (germline): SGHRS, YFSETQ. This CDR3 is built from 15 residues. After removal of 4 bases from V and 4 bases from J, the junction contained 6 bases not matched to a gene. The CDR3 DNA is TGCGCCAGCAGCCCGGGACAGGGATCAGGAAACACCATATATTTT. As protein: CASSPGQGSGNTIYF.

The count of this clone is one. The junction and the germline gene differ at one end; a read error may be behind it. The chain has TRBV11-2 and TRBJ1-1; D is unresolved. This CDR3 has 13 residues. Germline V CDR1 and CDR2: SGHAT, FQNNGV. The CDR3 bases are TGTGCCAGCAGCTCGCCCGCGAACTATGAATCTTTCTTT. Amino acids: CASSSPANYESFF. Full variable domain (remainder filled in from reference TRBV11-2 and TRBJ1-1): EAGVAQSPRYKIIEKRQSVAFWCNPISGHATLYWYQQILGQGPKLLIQFQNNGVVDDSQLPKDRFSAERLKGVDSTLKIQPAKLEDSAVYLCASSSPANYESFFGQGTRLTVV.

J is TRBJ2-5 and V is TRBV3-1 (or the pseudogene TRBV3-2); the D gene is possibly TRBD2 (6 bases). This CDR3 region has 17 residues. Germline loops: CDR1 LGHDT, CDR2 YNNKEL (reference sequence). V was clipped by 0 bases and J by 5 bases, with 19 bases between them. CDR3 loop: CASSQERLRGARETQYF. Written as DNA, the CDR3 is TGTGCCAGCAGCCAAGAGAGGTTGCGGGGTGCCCGGGAGACCCAGTACTTC.

This CDR3 reads CASSPEGAINEKLFF. Here the CDR3 DNA reads TGTGCCAGCTCACCAGAGGGGGCAATTAATGAAAAACTGTTTTTT. V is TRBV18 and J is TRBJ1-4; TRBD1 matches 7 bases. J was trimmed by 4 bases and V by 2 bases; bases with no gene match: 4. The CDR3 spans 15 residues. Per germline, CDR1 KGHSH and CDR2 LQKENI.

The chain has TRBV27 and TRBJ1-2; TRBD1 is a possible D gene (6 bases). V was clipped by 7 bases and J by 4 bases, with 25 bases between them. This CDR3 is 17 amino acids long. The V gene's germline CDR1 is MNHEY and CDR2 SMNVEV (reference sequence). CDR3 in DNA: TGTGCCAGCACCCCCTCCGAGGGGGATGTGGCCTTCTATGGCTACACCTTC. Translated, it gives CASTPSEGDVAFYGYTF.

The J gene is TRBJ1-2, the V gene TRBV11-2, with 10 bases identical to TRBD1. The length of the CDR3 is 15 residues. The J segment lost 8 bases and the V segment lost 5 bases, leaving 11 bases of the junction unmatched. Per germline, CDR1 SGHAT and CDR2 FQNNGV. CDR3 region: CASSAGDRGREGYTF. CDR3 sequence (DNA): TGTGCCAGCAGCGCCGGGGACAGGGGACGAGAAGGCTACACCTTC.

J is TRBJ1-2 and V is TRBV5-4; 8 bases agree with TRBD1. CDR1 SGHNT and CDR2 YYREEE come from the germline V gene (reference sequence). The CDR3 has 15 amino acids. V lost 0 bases to trimming and J lost 4 bases; unmatched junction nucleotides: 5. The CDR3 bases are TGTGCCAGCAGCTTGGGGGACAGGCCCATCTATGGCTACACCTTC. It yields the protein CASSLGDRPIYGYTF.

This rearrangement joins TRBV14 to TRBJ1-2, with unresolved D. V was trimmed by 4 bases and J by 1 base, leaving 7 bases between them. The CDR3 length is 13 residues. Germline V gene data show CDR1 as SGHDN and CDR2 as FVKESK. CDR3 nucleotides: TGTGCCAGCAGCCCCTGGGTTAACTATGGCTACACCTTC. Protein product: CASSPWVNYGYTF.

V is TRBV14 and J is TRBJ1-2, with D possibly matching TRBD1 (6 bases). CDR3 length: 15 residues. The V gene's germline CDR1 is SGHDN and CDR2 FVKESK. V dropped 4 bases and J dropped 0 bases, with 12 bases sitting between them. The CDR3 coding sequence is TGTGCCAGCAGCCCAGACACAGGGACTAACTATGGCTACACCTTC. Amino acid sequence: CASSPDTGTNYGYTF.

The chain combines TRBV18 with TRBJ2-7; D is ambiguous. V lost 2 bases and J 9 bases, leaving 23 bases between the germline ends. CDR1 and CDR2 from the germline V gene are KGHSH and LQKENI. This CDR3 has 16 residues. This CDR3 reads CASSPGLSQPPGGQYF. The CDR3 coding sequence is TGTGCCAGCTCACCAGGGTTGTCCCAGCCGCCGGGTGGGCAGTACTTC.